This TCR beta chain was captured by sequencing in a study of CD8+ T cells in alopecia areata. Points from the study as a whole: Especially in alopecia totalis/universalis, lesional scalp showed greater clonality than normal scalp did. Normal skin's resident alphabeta T cells are sequenced alongside lesional scalp T cells. Whereas mice showed it more clearly, TCR sharing across patients was murkier, possibly because of HLA.

J was trimmed by 4 bases and V by 5 bases; bases with no gene match: 11. The germline gives CDR1 SGHTA, CDR2 FQGNSA. This CDR3 is built from 17 residues. Remarks on this clone: The antigen remains undetermined.

The authors extracted RNA and reverse transcribed it into cDNA as the sequencing template. Here immunoSEQ multiplex PCR was the method, and the copy in TCRdb shows in-frame clones only, minus some. The sample lists about 200,000 clones, roughly 60% seen once, with roughly 1.3% in the top ten. As for treatment: oral pan-JAK inhibitor, 5-10 mg twice daily. The source was CD4+ T cells sorted from blood, collected between weeks 47 and 50, from a patient treated with tofacitinib. The chain combines TRBV7-2 with TRBJ2-1; TRBD1 matches 10 bases. This receptor was taken from a human donor with alopecia areata. The CDR3 protein is CASSRSWGQGIYNEQFF. The CDR3 region has the DNA TGTGCCAGCAGCCGATCCTGGGGACAGGGGATATACAATGAGCAGTTCTTC.